Given below is one T cell receptor (beta chain) in context. This clonotype appeared many times. Its antigen target is currently unknown. The input lacks base qualities; no much larger clone sits a single base away. Receptor amplification or capture employed 5' RACE. The sample was run on a NextSeq 500. In the TCR library protocol, unique molecular identifiers were attached to individual cDNA molecules to correct for PCR bias and sequencing error. Sequencing covered both TCR alpha and beta chains, and within each sample the abundances of alpha and beta sequences were tightly co-correlated. The original pipeline was this. V gene, J gene and CDR3 annotation of TCR sequences was performed with Decombinator V4. Expanded TCRs were defined as changing significantly between any two time points under a Poisson model with p below 0.0001. TCR abundances were normalised to the total number of TCRs sequenced in each sample and reported as counts per million. TRAV1-2 paired with TRAJ12, TRAJ20 or TRAJ33 defined MAIT TCRs, while TRAV10 paired with TRAJ18 defined iNKT TCRs. A search of VDJdb, accessed on 1 November 2021, was run for TCRs annotated to CMV, EBV and SARS-CoV-2, with TCRs annotated for multiple antigens excluded. TCRdb trimmed public reads at Q25 via fastp, called clones via MiXCR and kept in-frame beta chains. A single entry per CDR3 protein holds the most common genes and DNA from its merged rows. The V and J calls come from TCRdb's annotation, not from the publication. Counted in this sample were 25,000 to 35,000 distinct CDR3 sequences; around 5.7% of them appeared once. The top ten clonotypes cover approximately 5% of the sample.

The sample comes from a study of early T cells in non-severe SARS-CoV-2 infection (dated by TCRdb to the early 2020s). Context from the whole study: Because TCR sequencing was done on bulk RNA from unsorted whole blood, the alpha and beta chains could not be paired. Overall results and qualifications from the work: VDJdb matching was skewed toward anti-spike CD8 responses and likely underestimated virus-specific expansions, missing private and CD4 specificities.

This was a case-control study nested in a cohort of healthcare workers in London, UK, who had nasopharyngeal swab PCR tests and blood samples taken every week. Healthcare workers were enrolled in the week of the UK lockdown, from 23 to 31 March 2020, and were followed every week for up to roughly 15 weeks. CDR1 MDHEN and CDR2 SYDVKM are derived from the germline V gene. The trim is 5 bases for V and 5 bases for J, with a gap of 4 bases between the germline ends. Including cysteine and phenylalanine, the CDR3 has 10 amino acids. Just the 30-base CDR3 DNA is kept, in frame starting at base 1. The rearranged segments are TRBV28 and TRBJ2-7, with the D segment identity uncertain. What was sequenced was whole blood. This clonotype was obtained from an adult who was a healthcare worker with PCR-confirmed SARS-CoV-2 infection or an uninfected control (not recorded which). The nucleotide sequence reads TGTGCCAGCAGTGCCCACGAGCAGTACTTC. It translates to CASSAHEQYF.